The 10 T cell receptor beta chains listed next were all sequenced from one sample in a study of blood T cell repertoires in COVID-19. TCRdb's copy holds only in-frame clones and misses some; the assay was immunoSEQ multiplex PCR. This table holds 400,000 to 450,000 clones, around 90% found once. The sequenced sample was peripheral blood. The receptor set was obtained from a man aged 18 to 30 with COVID-19, enrolled during active disease.

As for this clone: One junction end does not reproduce the germline sequence, and a read error may be involved. The chain has TRBV7-9 and TRBJ1-1; D remains unclear. The CDR3 sequence is 13 residues long. Per germline, CDR1 SEHNR and CDR2 FQNEAQ (reference sequence). The CDR3 region has the DNA TGTGCCAGCACCTTAGGAACAAACACTGAAGCTTTCTTT. Its translation: CASTLGTNTEAFF.

The genes are TRBV2 and TRBJ1-2, with D possibly TRBD1 on 5 matching bases. CDR1 is SNHLY, CDR2 FYNNEI, per germline. This CDR3 contains 13 residues. V was pared by 5 bases and J by 2 bases, with 9 bases between. The CDR3 region has the DNA TGTGCCAGCAGTCCGCAGGGAAACTATGGCTACACCTTC. Translation gives CASSPQGNYGYTF. Filled out from reference TRBV2 and TRBJ1-2, the complete variable domain reads EPEVTQTPSHQVTQMGQEVILRCVPISNHLYFYWYRQILGQKVEFLVSFYNNEISEKSEIFDDQFSVERPDGSNFTLKIRSTKLEDSAMYFCASSPQGNYGYTFGSGTRLTVV.

There are a few counts of this clone. The chain employs TRBV5-4 and TRBJ1-1; D perhaps matches TRBD1 (5 bases). This CDR3 is 13 amino acids long. CDR1 SGHNT and CDR2 YYREEE come from the germline V gene (reference sequence). The V end was cut by 4 bases, the J end by 3 bases, with 10 bases between. In DNA, the CDR3 is TGTGCCAGCAGCGCCGACAGCTACACTGAAGCTTTCTTT. Translating gives CASSADSYTEAFF.

This sequence joins TRBV9 and TRBJ2-1; TRBD1 is a possible D gene (6 bases). The CDR3 spans 15 residues. Germline V gives CDR1 SGDLS, CDR2 YYNGEE. V shed 1 base and J shed 5 bases, with 13 bases lying between them. In nucleotides, the CDR3 is TGTGCCAGCAGCGTAAGGTGGACAGAGGACAATGAGCAGTTCTTC. Protein product: CASSVRWTEDNEQFF. The full variable domain, completed using reference TRBV9 and TRBJ2-1, is DSGVTQTPKHLITATGQRVTLRCSPRSGDLSVYWYQQSLDQGLQFLIQYYNGEERAKGNILERFSAQQFPDLHSELNLSSLELGDSALYFCASSVRWTEDNEQFFGPGTRLTVL.

The chain uses TRBV16 and TRBJ1-2, with 9 bases identical to TRBD1. The V segment lost 2 bases and the J segment 8 bases; nucleotides outside the gene matches: 6. CDR3 size: 14 residues. Germline V lookup: CDR1 KGHSY, CDR2 FQNENV. The CDR3 bases are TGTGCCAGCAGCCAAACAACAGGGGGCGGAGGCTACACCTTC. Its protein product is CASSQTTGGGGYTF.

The chain couples TRBV5-1 to TRBJ1-3; 7 bases are shared with TRBD1. With 4 bases clipped from V and 4 bases from J, the junction kept 5 bases outside the gene matches. The CDR3 extends over 14 amino acids. Germline V lookup: CDR1 SGHRS, CDR2 YFSETQ. CDR3 bases: TGCGCCAGCAGCACACAGGGGACGGGAAACACCATATATTTT. This encodes CASSTQGTGNTIYF. Variable domain in full (rest from reference TRBV5-1 and TRBJ1-3): KAGVTQTPRYLIKTRGQQVTLSCSPISGHRSVSWYQQTPGQGLQFLFEYFSETQRNKGNFPGRFSGRQFSNSRSEMNVSTLELGDSALYLCASSTQGTGNTIYFGEGSWLTVV.

The chain has TRBV2 and TRBJ2-3, with 8 bases fitting TRBD1. This CDR3 contains 14 residues. Germline CDR1 reads SNHLY; CDR2 reads FYNNEI. Trimming cost V 2 bases and J 7 bases; bases outside gene matches: 5. CDR3 protein: CASSEIQGANTQYF. CDR3 bases: TGTGCCAGCAGTGAAATTCAGGGGGCGAATACGCAGTATTTT.

This clone was seen more than once but under ten times. This chain links TRBV7-2 with TRBJ2-3; 10 nucleotides line up with TRBD2. There are 15 residues in the CDR3. V lost 5 bases, J lost 3 bases, and 5 bases stayed unmatched. CDR1 SGHTA and CDR2 FQGNSA come from the germline V gene. CDR3 protein: CASSPTGLATDTQYF. In DNA, the CDR3 is TGTGCCAGCAGCCCGACGGGACTAGCGACAGATACGCAGTATTTT.

This chain links TRBV21-1 with TRBJ2-6; the table's D call, TRBD1, was not checked against the DNA. TRBV21-1 is a pseudogene segment. The CDR3 spans 18 residues. The CDR3 nucleotides are TGTGCCAGCAGCTTCCGACAGCTACCCTTCTCTGGGGCCAACGTCCTGACTTTC. It encodes CASSFRQLPFSGANVLTF.

The chain carries TRBV5-4 and TRBJ2-7; TRBD1 agrees at 9 bases. This CDR3 is built from 15 residues. The V gene's germline CDR1 is SGHNT and CDR2 YYREEE (reference sequence). With V trimmed by 4 bases and J by 6 bases, 11 bases remained unmatched. This CDR3 is CASSTGQGSQGEQYF. The CDR3 DNA follows: TGTGCCAGCAGCACGGGACAGGGCAGTCAAGGCGAGCAGTACTTC.